Ten or more counts support the clone carrying this T cell receptor (beta chain). Its antigen is unidentified. Time point given: patch test 3, about 24 weeks after DPC sensitization. As to treatment: therapeutic diphenylcyclopropenone sensitization with weekly scalp DPC. This CDR3 contains 12 residues. The germline V and J ends were trimmed by 7 bases and 2 bases, with 8 bases remaining between them. Germline values: CDR1 SEHNR, CDR2 FQNEAQ (reference sequence). These data originate in a study of human T cells and chemical hapten exposure. Study summary: Alopecia areata, totalis or universalis was found in mostly female patients. The study's findings and limits: High-frequency TCRs, those above 1 in 1000, stayed the same after DPC sensitization.

Original methodology: TCR counts had a median of about 94,000 per sample and spanned about 23,224 to 750,000. One entry per CDR3 protein, called by TCRdb with MiXCR from the RACE reads. The V and J calls come from TCRdb's annotation, not from the publication. The repertoire consists of just under 60,000 distinct CDR3 sequences, with around an eighth occurring once and the leading ten covering 2% to 2.5%. Sample: whole blood, taken in connection with sensitization to the hapten diphenylcyclopropenone (DPC). The chain combines TRBV7-9 with TRBJ1-2; D perhaps matches TRBD1 (5 bases). The receptor comes from a man between 25 and 39 years old with alopecia areata. Some clones in this sample may be carry-over from other donors' samples. Here the CDR3 DNA reads TGTGCCAGCAACCGACAGAACTATGGCTACACCTTC. This sequence encodes CASNRQNYGYTF.